A selection of T cell receptor beta chains follows, all from one sample in a study of beta chain features in type 1 diabetes. The data were produced by immunoSEQ multiplex PCR, yet TCRdb's version contains in-frame clones alone and is incomplete. The table has 140,000 or so clones, about 12% seen once; the top ten hold approximately 1.3%. The sequencing sample was made of central memory CD4+ T cells from blood. The receptor set was obtained from a man aged 18 to 30 with type 1 diabetes. CDR3s include the opening cysteine and the closing phenylalanine or tryptophan. Each record gives: V gene, CDR3 protein.

V gene: TRBV2; CDR3 protein: CASSEVSGGPVAKNIQYF
V gene: TRBV7-3; CDR3 protein: CASKGGVGTDTQYF
V gene: TRBV7-9; CDR3 protein: CASSLATGYGYTF
V gene: TRBV29-1; CDR3 protein: CSVGFGEREQYF
V gene: TRBV28; CDR3 protein: CASSPDGTNYGYTF
V gene: TRBV7-6; CDR3 protein: CASSLGTPVWGQETQYF
V gene: TRBV28; CDR3 protein: CASSSTRRTGLSDTQYF
V gene: TRBV7-9; CDR3 protein: CASSFPDRVSFNYGYTF
V gene: TRBV5-1; CDR3 protein: CASSLDHSGYTF
V gene: TRBV11-2; CDR3 protein: CASGRWVQAVTGANVLTF
V gene: TRBV7-3; CDR3 protein: CASTLSGGQGEQFF
V gene: TRBV30; CDR3 protein: CAWNRGGNQPQHF
V gene: TRBV5-4; CDR3 protein: CASSLGTPGTVQETQYF
V gene: TRBV30; CDR3 protein: CAWTGVNSPLHF
V gene: TRBV5-1; CDR3 protein: CASSSLAQETQYF
V gene: TRBV30; CDR3 protein: CAWSVTVMNTEAFF
V gene: TRBV5-1; CDR3 protein: CASRPLGSSSYEQYF
V gene: TRBV4-1; CDR3 protein: CASSRGKEQYF
V gene: TRBV30; CDR3 protein: CAQNRDLNSPLHF
V gene: TRBV7-6; CDR3 protein: CASRQGQGVSGEAFF
V gene: TRBV30; CDR3 protein: CAWSVRGNEQFF
V gene: TRBV4-1; CDR3 protein: CASSQDGAGGYGYTF
V gene: TRBV4-1; CDR3 protein: CASSHGTGNQPQHF
V gene: TRBV30; CDR3 protein: CAWSKGGYGSPLHF
V gene: TRBV5-1; CDR3 protein: CASSLGEGEAFF